The 29 T cell receptor beta chains presented below share a single source sample, sequenced in a study of T cell responses to AZD1222 COVID-19 vaccine. The method was immunoSEQ multiplex PCR; TCRdb's version includes in-frame clones alone and lacks a portion of them. The sample has about 160,000 clones, 75% to 90% seen once. The source was peripheral blood, collected on day 0 of AZD1222 vaccination. The source is an adult in good health.

The chain carries TRBV6-5 and TRBJ2-1; D possibly corresponds to TRBD1 (6 bases). The CDR3 is 15 amino acids. Germline V gene sequence: CDR1 MNHEY, CDR2 SVGAGI. V gave up 0 bases and J gave up 4 bases, with 10 bases separating them. As DNA, the CDR3 is TGTGCCAGCAGTTACTCGAACAGGGAGTACAATGAGCAGTTCTTC. Translating gives CASSYSNREYNEQFF.

The chain links TRBV7-8 to TRBJ1-1; D is ambiguous. Trimming cost V 5 bases and J 1 base, with 14 bases left between them. The CDR3 is 15 residues long. In germline, CDR1 is SGHVS, CDR2 FQNEAQ. The CDR3 sequence: CASSQKSRRNTEAFF. The CDR3 nucleotides read TGTGCCAGCAGCCAGAAATCTAGACGGAACACTGAAGCTTTCTTT. Variable domain in full (rest from reference TRBV7-8 and TRBJ1-1): GAGVSQSPRYKVAKRGQDVALRCDPISGHVSLFWYQQALGQGPEFLTYFQNEAQLDKSGLPSDRFFAERPEGSVSTLKIQRTQQEDSAVYLCASSQKSRRNTEAFFGQGTRLTVV.

The CDR3 region is CASSLPKLGSPLHF. The CDR3 DNA sequence: TGTGCCAGCAGTTTGCCTAAGTTGGGTTCACCCCTCCACTTT. The J gene is TRBJ1-6, the V gene TRBV27; no definite D call. V was cut by 3 bases and J by 9 bases, with 12 bases left in between. The germline CDR1 and CDR2 sequences are MNHEY and SMNVEV (reference sequence). The CDR3 extends over 14 amino acids.

This chain joins TRBV7-2 and TRBJ2-3; D unclear. This CDR3 comprises 14 residues. V lost 4 bases and J 7 bases, leaving 15 bases between the germline ends. Germline CDR1 reads SGHTA; CDR2 reads FQGNSA. The CDR3 protein is CASSSGGFPNTQYF. In DNA, the CDR3 is TGTGCCAGCAGCTCCGGTGGCTTTCCAAATACGCAGTATTTT.

The CDR3 sequence is CASSYSGGNQPQHF. CDR3 nucleotide sequence: TGTGCCAGCAGTTACTCGGGGGGCAATCAGCCCCAGCATTTT. J is TRBJ1-5 and V is TRBV6-5; tentative D call: TRBD1 (5 bases). Germline assignment: CDR1 MNHEY and CDR2 SVGAGI. Trimming shortened V by 0 bases and J by 2 bases, and 5 bases separated the two germline ends. This CDR3 contains 14 residues.

With respect to this clone: This same CDR3 is encoded by further DNA sequences in the sample. The chain links TRBV6-5 to TRBJ1-5; 8 bases map to TRBD1. Unmatched junction bases numbered 2, after V lost 3 bases and J lost 4 bases. CDR1 and CDR2 (germline): MNHEY, SVGAGI. This CDR3 has 14 amino acids. The CDR3 is CASSYGQGNQPQHF. The CDR3 DNA sequence: TGTGCCAGCAGTTATGGACAGGGAAATCAGCCCCAGCATTTT.

This rearrangement joins TRBV9 to TRBJ2-3; TRBD1 aligns across 8 bases. Unmatched junction bases numbered 8, after V lost 4 bases and J lost 4 bases. Germline loops: CDR1 SGDLS, CDR2 YYNGEE. The CDR3 extends over 15 amino acids. The CDR3 here is CASSPRTGSADTQYF. The CDR3 coding sequence is TGTGCCAGCAGCCCCCGGACAGGGTCGGCAGATACGCAGTATTTT.

CDR3 nucleotide sequence: TGCAGCTGTATAGGGATGTTAGAGAATCAGCCCCAGCATTTT. It codes for CSCIGMLENQPQHF. V usage is TRBV29-1 and J usage is TRBJ1-5; D ambiguous. The CDR3 consists of 14 residues. The V and J ends lost 8 bases and 4 bases respectively, with 18 bases between them. Germline loops: CDR1 SQVTM, CDR2 ANQGSEA.

V usage is TRBV19 and J usage is TRBJ1-5, with a weak D call TRBD1 (5 bases). V lost 5 bases to trimming and J lost 1 base, with 12 bases between them. Germline CDR1 LNHDA, CDR2 SQIVND (reference sequence). The CDR3 runs to 15 residues. Written as DNA, the CDR3 is TGTGCCAGTAGTGGCTCAGACAGCAGCAATCAGCCCCAGCATTTT. It yields the protein CASSGSDSSNQPQHF. The full variable domain, its missing parts supplied by reference TRBV19 and TRBJ1-5, is DGGITQSPKYLFRKEGQNVTLSCEQNLNHDAMYWYRQDPGQGLRLIYYSQIVNDFQKGDIAEGYSVSREKKESFPLTVTSAQKNPTAFYLCASSGSDSSNQPQHFGDGTRLSIL.

The chain uses TRBV6-5 and TRBJ2-7, with a weak D call TRBD2 (6 bases). Trimming shortened V by 6 bases and J by 6 bases, and 21 bases separated the two germline ends. The CDR3 is 15 residues long. The germline V gene has CDR1 MNHEY and CDR2 SVGAGI. The CDR3 DNA sequence: TGTGCCAGCAGCCCCCAGTTTGGGCGGGGCTCCGAGCAGTACTTC. It yields the protein CASSPQFGRGSEQYF.

This sequence joins TRBV19 and TRBJ1-2; 7 bases are shared with TRBD1. This CDR3 spans 15 amino acids. Per the germline V gene, CDR1 is LNHDA and CDR2 is SQIVND (reference sequence). After removal of 0 bases from V and 2 bases from J, the junction contained 3 bases not matched to a gene. CDR3 coding DNA: TGTGCCAGTAGTATAGATAGGGGGCAGAACTATGGCTACACCTTC. Amino acids: CASSIDRGQNYGYTF. Looking up the rest from reference TRBV19 and TRBJ1-2 gives the full variable domain: DGGITQSPKYLFRKEGQNVTLSCEQNLNHDAMYWYRQDPGQGLRLIYYSQIVNDFQKGDIAEGYSVSREKKESFPLTVTSAQKNPTAFYLCASSIDRGQNYGYTFGSGTRLTVV.

The gene calls are TRBV29-1 and TRBJ1-3, with 7 bases fitting TRBD1. The CDR3 is made up of 15 amino acids. V shed 5 bases and J 3 bases; nucleotides not matched to a gene: 10. The germline V gene has CDR1 SQVTM and CDR2 ANQGSEA. This CDR3 reads CSVQVFQGDGNTIYF. The CDR3 nucleotides read TGCAGCGTTCAGGTTTTTCAGGGGGATGGAAACACCATATATTTT.

A note on this clone: The sample carries other DNA sequences with the same CDR3. This chain joins TRBV12-3 or TRBV12-4 and TRBJ2-2; no clear D gene. The CDR3 consists of 12 residues. V dropped 3 bases and J dropped 1 base, with 0 bases sitting between them. Here the CDR3 reads CASSLNTGELFF. The CDR3, as DNA: TGTGCCAGCAGTTTGAACACCGGGGAGCTGTTTTTT.

A few counts support this clone. V and J are TRBV30 and TRBJ2-2; unclear D gene. The CDR3 contains 13 residues. Germline V gene lookup returns CDR1 GTSNPN and CDR2 SVGIG (reference sequence). V was clipped by 2 bases and J by 7 bases, with 11 bases between them. This CDR3 reads CAWSRRQDGELFF. Written as DNA, the CDR3 is TGTGCCTGGAGTCGCCGCCAGGACGGGGAGCTGTTTTTT.

The chain couples TRBV2 to TRBJ1-6; no definite D call. Germline V gives CDR1 SNHLY, CDR2 FYNNEI. CDR3 length: 13 amino acids. The ends were cut back, 5 bases at V and 10 bases at J, with 12 bases in the middle. CDR3 coding DNA: TGTGCCAGCAGTCCTGACGTTGGGTCACCCCTCCACTTT. Its translation is CASSPDVGSPLHF.

The chain carries TRBV30 and TRBJ1-3; D gene unclear. V was cut by 4 bases and J by 0 bases, with 16 bases left in between. The germline gives CDR1 GTSNPN, CDR2 SVGIG (reference sequence). This CDR3 spans 16 amino acids. CDR3: CAWTGLGPYSGNTIYF. In nucleotides, the CDR3 is TGTGCCTGGACCGGGCTGGGTCCCTACTCTGGAAACACCATATATTTT.

The chain recombines TRBV7-9 with TRBJ1-5; unclear D gene. The germline V and J ends were trimmed by 7 bases and 3 bases, with 22 bases remaining between them. Germline V gene lookup returns CDR1 SEHNR and CDR2 FQNEAQ (reference sequence). CDR3 length: 17 residues. For the CDR3, the DNA is TGTGCCAGCAACCATGGAACCGGCAGAGCACTCAATCAGCCCCAGCATTTT. It encodes CASNHGTGRALNQPQHF.

The J gene is TRBJ1-6, the V gene TRBV15; D unresolved. V gave up 4 bases and J gave up 7 bases, with 5 bases separating them. The CDR3 extends over 12 amino acids. Looked up from germline, CDR1 is LNHNV and CDR2 is YYDKDF (reference sequence). As DNA, the CDR3 is TGTGCCACCAGCACGGGGAATTCACCCCTCCACTTT. This gives the protein CATSTGNSPLHF. Variable domain in full (rest from reference TRBV15 and TRBJ1-6): DAMVIQNPRYQVTQFGKPVTLSCSQTLNHNVMYWYQQKSSQAPKLLFHYYDKDFNNEADTPDNFQSRRPNTSFCFLDIRSPGLGDTAMYLCATSTGNSPLHFGNGTRLTVT.

The chain recombines TRBV11-2 with TRBJ1-1; D is uncertain. V lost 0 bases, J lost 3 bases, and 14 bases lay in between. From germline, CDR1 is SGHAT and CDR2 FQNNGV. The CDR3 consists of 16 residues. The CDR3 DNA sequence: TGTGCCAGCAGCTTAGAGGCCCGCGTTGGGTACACTGAAGCTTTCTTT. Its translation: CASSLEARVGYTEAFF.

This chain uses TRBV24-1 with TRBJ2-1; 13 bases agree with TRBD2. This CDR3 contains 15 residues. J gave up 8 bases and V 6 bases, and 6 bases lay outside the gene matches. CDR1 and CDR2 (germline): KGHDR, SFDVKD. In DNA, the CDR3 is TGTGCCACCAGTTCCGGGACTAGCGGGGTGGATGAGCAGTTCTTC. This encodes CATSSGTSGVDEQFF.

The V and J genes are TRBV10-3 and TRBJ2-7, with 7 bases matching TRBD1. Germline CDR1 ENHRY, CDR2 SYGVKD. The V and J ends lost 2 bases and 3 bases, in that order; junction bases with no gene match: 1. The CDR3 extends over 13 amino acids. The CDR3 DNA reads as TGTGCCATCAGTGAGGGACAGGACTACGAGCAGTACGTC. Its protein product is CAISEGQDYEQYV.

This chain links TRBV9 with TRBJ2-7; TRBD1 aligns across 7 bases. V gave up 4 bases and J gave up 0 bases; unmatched junction bases: 10. The CDR3 runs to 16 residues. CDR1 is SGDLS, CDR2 YYNGEE, per germline. In DNA, the CDR3 is TGTGCCAGCAGCTTAGGACAGGCCGTTGCCTCCTACGAGCAGTACTTC. Its protein product is CASSLGQAVASYEQYF.

This sequence joins TRBV28 and TRBJ2-5; the D gene is possibly TRBD2 (6 bases). CDR3 size: 17 residues. From germline, CDR1 is MDHEN and CDR2 SYDVKM. V shed 3 bases and J shed 4 bases, with 21 bases lying between them. CDR3 DNA sequence: TGTGCCAGCAGTTTTTCGGGACTTGTGAGGGTGGTAGAGACCCAGTACTTC. Its translation: CASSFSGLVRVVETQYF.

Comment on this clone: The junction shows a germline mismatch at one end, possibly a read error. The rearrangement joins TRBV5-1 to TRBJ1-2; D unresolved. This CDR3 is 11 amino acids long. Per the germline V gene, CDR1 is SGHRS and CDR2 is YFSETQ. The CDR3 is CASSLGEALAF. The CDR3 nucleotides read TGCGCCAGCAGCTTGGGGGAGGCCCTCGCCTTC.

CDR3 DNA: TGCGCCAGCAGCTTTACGGGATTTAGCACTGAAGCTTTCTTT. Its translation is CASSFTGFSTEAFF. The genes are TRBV5-1 and TRBJ1-1; no clear D gene. The germline V and J ends were trimmed by 2 bases and 4 bases, with 12 bases remaining between them. Germline V gives CDR1 SGHRS, CDR2 YFSETQ. This CDR3 contains 14 residues.

The CDR3 region is CASSLTLRLEQYF. The CDR3 bases are TGTGCCAGCAGCTTGACACTTCGCCTCGAGCAGTACTTC. This rearrangement joins TRBV11-2 to TRBJ2-7; D not resolved. CDR1 SGHAT and CDR2 FQNNGV come from the germline V gene. V was trimmed by 3 bases and J by 6 bases, leaving 12 bases between them. The CDR3 extends over 13 amino acids. The full variable domain, in which reference TRBV11-2 and TRBJ2-7 provide the parts outside the CDR3, is EAGVAQSPRYKIIEKRQSVAFWCNPISGHATLYWYQQILGQGPKLLIQFQNNGVVDDSQLPKDRFSAERLKGVDSTLKIQPAKLEDSAVYLCASSLTLRLEQYFGPGTRLTVT.

As DNA, the CDR3 is TGTGCCAGCAGTTACTCGTACCATACAGGGACCGCTGAAGCTTTCTTT. It is translated as CASSYSYHTGTAEAFF. The chain has TRBV6-5 and TRBJ1-1; a weak D match, TRBD1 (6 bases). The germline CDR1 and CDR2 sequences are MNHEY and SVGAGI. The CDR3 has 16 residues. Trimming removed 0 bases at V and 6 bases at J, with 17 bases between.

This chain links TRBV28 with TRBJ1-5; D may be TRBD1 (5 bases). The CDR3 totals 13 residues. Germline V gives CDR1 MDHEN, CDR2 SYDVKM. V lost 7 bases to trimming and J lost 4 bases, with 11 bases between them. The CDR3 protein is CASTRDRNQPQHF. The CDR3 bases are TGTGCCAGCACCAGAGACAGAAATCAGCCCCAGCATTTT.

This clone came up once. The chain uses TRBV6-5 and TRBJ1-5; the D is unclear. CDR1 is MNHEY and CDR2 is SVGAGI in the germline V gene. The CDR3 consists of 12 residues. The V and J ends lost 8 bases and 5 bases respectively, with 10 bases between them. CDR3 DNA sequence: TGTGCCAGCTATACGAAGGATCAGCCCCAGCATTTT. Translated, it gives CASYTKDQPQHF.